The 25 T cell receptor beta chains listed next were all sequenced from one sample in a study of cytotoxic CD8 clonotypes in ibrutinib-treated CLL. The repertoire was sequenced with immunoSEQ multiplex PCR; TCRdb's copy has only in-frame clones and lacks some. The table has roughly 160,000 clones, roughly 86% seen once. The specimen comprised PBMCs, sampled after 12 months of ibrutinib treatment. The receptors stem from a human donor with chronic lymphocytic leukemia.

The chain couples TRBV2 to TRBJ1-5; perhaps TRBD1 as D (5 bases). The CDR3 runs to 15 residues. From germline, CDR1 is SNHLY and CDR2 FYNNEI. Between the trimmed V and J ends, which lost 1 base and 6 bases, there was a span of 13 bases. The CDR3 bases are TGTGCCAGCAGTGAAGGTGCAGGGAGGAGTCAGCCCCAGCATTTT. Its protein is CASSEGAGRSQPQHF.

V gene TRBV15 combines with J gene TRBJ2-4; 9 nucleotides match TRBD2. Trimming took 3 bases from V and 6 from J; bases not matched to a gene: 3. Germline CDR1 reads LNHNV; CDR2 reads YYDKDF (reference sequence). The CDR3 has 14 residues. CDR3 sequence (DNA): TGTGCCACCAGCAGTGGAGCGGGGGGAAACATTCAGTACTTC. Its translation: CATSSGAGGNIQYF.

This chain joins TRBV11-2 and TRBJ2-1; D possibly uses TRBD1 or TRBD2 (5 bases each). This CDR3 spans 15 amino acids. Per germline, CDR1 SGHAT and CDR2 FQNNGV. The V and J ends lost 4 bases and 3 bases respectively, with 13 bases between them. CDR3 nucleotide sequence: TGTGCCAGCAGCTCGAGTAGTGGGGGCTACAATGAGCAGTTCTTC. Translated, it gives CASSSSSGGYNEQFF.

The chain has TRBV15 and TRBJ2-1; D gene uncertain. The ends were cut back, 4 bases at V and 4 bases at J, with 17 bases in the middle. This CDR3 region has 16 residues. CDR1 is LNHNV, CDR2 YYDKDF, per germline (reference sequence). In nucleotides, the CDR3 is TGTGCCACCAGCACGACACGTCAAGGAAGGTACAATGAGCAGTTCTTC. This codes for CATSTTRQGRYNEQFF.

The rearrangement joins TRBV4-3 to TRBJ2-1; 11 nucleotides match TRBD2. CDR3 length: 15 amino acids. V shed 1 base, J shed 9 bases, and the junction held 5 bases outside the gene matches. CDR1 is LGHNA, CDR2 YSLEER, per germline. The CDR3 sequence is CASSQVSGRAGEQFF. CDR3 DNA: TGCGCCAGCAGCCAAGTTAGCGGGAGGGCAGGTGAGCAGTTCTTC.

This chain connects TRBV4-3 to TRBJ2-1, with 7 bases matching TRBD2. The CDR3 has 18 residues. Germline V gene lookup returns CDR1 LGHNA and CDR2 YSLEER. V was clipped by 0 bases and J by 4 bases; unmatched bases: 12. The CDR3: CASSQEAGGGGKYNEQFF. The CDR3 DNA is TGCGCCAGCAGCCAAGAAGCGGGTGGCGGGGGAAAATACAATGAGCAGTTCTTC.

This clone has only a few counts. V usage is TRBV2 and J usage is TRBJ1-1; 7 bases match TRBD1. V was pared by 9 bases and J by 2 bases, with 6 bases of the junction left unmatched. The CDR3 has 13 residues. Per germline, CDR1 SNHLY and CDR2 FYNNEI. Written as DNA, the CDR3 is TGTGCCAGGTCCGGGACAGCAAACACTGAAGCTTTCTTT. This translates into CARSGTANTEAFF.

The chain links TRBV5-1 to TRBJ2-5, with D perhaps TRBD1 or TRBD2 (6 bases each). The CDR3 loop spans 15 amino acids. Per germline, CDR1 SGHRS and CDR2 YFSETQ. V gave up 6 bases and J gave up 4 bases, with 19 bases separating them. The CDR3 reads CASTEQSGAGETQYF. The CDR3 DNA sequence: TGCGCCAGCACGGAGCAGTCGGGGGCCGGAGAGACCCAGTACTTC.

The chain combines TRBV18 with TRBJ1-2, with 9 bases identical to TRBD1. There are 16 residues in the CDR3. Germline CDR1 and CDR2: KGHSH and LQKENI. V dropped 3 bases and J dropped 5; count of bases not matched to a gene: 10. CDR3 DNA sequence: TGTGCCAGCTCACCGACGCCGGGGACAGGGATGTATGGCTACACCTTC. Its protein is CASSPTPGTGMYGYTF. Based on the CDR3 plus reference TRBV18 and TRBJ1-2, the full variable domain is NAGVMQNPRHLVRRRGQEARLRCSPMKGHSHVYWYRQLPEEGLKFMVYLQKENIIDESGMPKERFSAEFPKEGPSILRIQQVVRGDSAAYFCASSPTPGTGMYGYTFGSGTRLTVV.

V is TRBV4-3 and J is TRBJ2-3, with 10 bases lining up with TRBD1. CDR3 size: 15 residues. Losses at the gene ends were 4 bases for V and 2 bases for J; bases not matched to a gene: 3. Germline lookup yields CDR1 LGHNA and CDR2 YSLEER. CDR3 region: CASSLGQGDTDTQYF. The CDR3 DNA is TGCGCCAGCAGCCTCGGACAGGGGGACACAGATACGCAGTATTTT.

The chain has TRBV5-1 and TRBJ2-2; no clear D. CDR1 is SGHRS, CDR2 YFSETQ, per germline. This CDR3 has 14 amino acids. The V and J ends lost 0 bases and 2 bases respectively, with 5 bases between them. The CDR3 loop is CASSLAPNTGELFF. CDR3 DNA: TGCGCCAGCAGCTTGGCCCCAAACACCGGGGAGCTGTTTTTT.

The CDR3 loop is CASSILGQSNQPQHF. Written as DNA, the CDR3 is TGTGCCAGTAGTATATTGGGACAGAGCAATCAGCCCCAGCATTTT. The rearrangement joins TRBV19 to TRBJ1-5, with 7 bases identical to TRBD1. V lost 2 bases to trimming and J lost 1 base; unmatched junction nucleotides: 2. Germline CDR1 and CDR2: LNHDA and SQIVND (reference sequence). The CDR3 extends over 15 amino acids.

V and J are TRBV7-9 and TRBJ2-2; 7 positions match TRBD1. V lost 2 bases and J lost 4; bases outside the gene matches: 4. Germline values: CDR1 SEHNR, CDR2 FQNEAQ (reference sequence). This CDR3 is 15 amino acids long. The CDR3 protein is CASSLTGAGTGELFF. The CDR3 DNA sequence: TGTGCCAGCAGCTTAACAGGGGCCGGCACCGGGGAGCTGTTTTTT.

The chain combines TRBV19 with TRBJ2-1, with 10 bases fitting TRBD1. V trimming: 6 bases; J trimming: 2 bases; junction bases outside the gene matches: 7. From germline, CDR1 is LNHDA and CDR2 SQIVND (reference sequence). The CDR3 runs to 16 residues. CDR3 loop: CASSKTGGAPYNEQFF. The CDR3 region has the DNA TGTGCCAGTAGCAAGACAGGGGGCGCACCCTACAATGAGCAGTTCTTC.

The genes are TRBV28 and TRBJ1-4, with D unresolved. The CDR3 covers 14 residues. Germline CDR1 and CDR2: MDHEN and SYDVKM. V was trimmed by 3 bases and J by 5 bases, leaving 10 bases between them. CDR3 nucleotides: TGTGCCAGCAGTTTTGCGGGAATAAATGAAAAACTGTTTTTT. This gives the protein CASSFAGINEKLFF.

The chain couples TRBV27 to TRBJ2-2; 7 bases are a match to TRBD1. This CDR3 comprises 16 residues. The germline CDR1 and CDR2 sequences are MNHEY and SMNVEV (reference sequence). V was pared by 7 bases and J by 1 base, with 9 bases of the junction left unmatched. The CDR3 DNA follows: TGTGCCAGCACTGGGACAGTGGCTAAGAACACCGGGGAGCTGTTTTTT. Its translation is CASTGTVAKNTGELFF.

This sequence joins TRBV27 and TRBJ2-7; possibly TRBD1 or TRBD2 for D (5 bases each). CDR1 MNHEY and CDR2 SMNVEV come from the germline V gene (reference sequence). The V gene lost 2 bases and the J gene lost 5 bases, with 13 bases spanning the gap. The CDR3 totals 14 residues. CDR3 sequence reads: CASSLEGPRHEQYF. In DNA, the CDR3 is TGTGCCAGCAGTTTAGAGGGACCTAGACACGAGCAGTACTTC.

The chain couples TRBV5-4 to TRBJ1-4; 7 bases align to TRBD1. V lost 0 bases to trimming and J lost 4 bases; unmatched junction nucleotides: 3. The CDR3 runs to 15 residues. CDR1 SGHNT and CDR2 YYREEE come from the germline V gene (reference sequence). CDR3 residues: CASSLAAGGNEKLFF. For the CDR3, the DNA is TGTGCCAGCAGCTTGGCGGCAGGGGGTAATGAAAAACTGTTTTTT.

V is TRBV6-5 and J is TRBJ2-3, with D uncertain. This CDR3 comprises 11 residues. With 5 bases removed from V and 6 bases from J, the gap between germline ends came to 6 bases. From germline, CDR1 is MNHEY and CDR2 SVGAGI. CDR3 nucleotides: TGTGCCAGCAGTCCTGCCGATACGCAGTATTTT. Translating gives CASSPADTQYF.

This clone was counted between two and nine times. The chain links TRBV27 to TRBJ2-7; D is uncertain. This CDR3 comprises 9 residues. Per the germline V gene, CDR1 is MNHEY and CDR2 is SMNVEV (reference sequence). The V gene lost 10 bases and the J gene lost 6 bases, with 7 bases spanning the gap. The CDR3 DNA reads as TGTGCCATTCGCAGCGAGCAGTACTTC. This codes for CAIRSEQYF.

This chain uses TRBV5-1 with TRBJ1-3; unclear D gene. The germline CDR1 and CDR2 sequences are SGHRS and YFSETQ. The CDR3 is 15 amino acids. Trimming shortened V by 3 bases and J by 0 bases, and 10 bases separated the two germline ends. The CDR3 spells CASSSRTDSGNTIYF. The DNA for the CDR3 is TGCGCCAGCAGCTCTAGGACGGACTCTGGAAACACCATATATTTT.

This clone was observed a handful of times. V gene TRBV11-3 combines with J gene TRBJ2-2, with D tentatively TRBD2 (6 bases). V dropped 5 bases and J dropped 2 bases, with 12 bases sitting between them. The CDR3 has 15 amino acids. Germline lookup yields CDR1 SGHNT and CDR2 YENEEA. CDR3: CASSADYTNTGELFF. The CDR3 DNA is TGTGCCAGCAGCGCGGACTACACAAACACCGGGGAGCTGTTTTTT.

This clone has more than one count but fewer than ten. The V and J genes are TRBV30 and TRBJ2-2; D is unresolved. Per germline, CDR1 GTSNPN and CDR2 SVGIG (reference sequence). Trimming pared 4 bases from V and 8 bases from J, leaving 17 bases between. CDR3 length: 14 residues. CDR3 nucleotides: TGTGCCTGGACCGTGGGTTTCGGGCTTGGGGAGCTGTTTTTT. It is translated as CAWTVGFGLGELFF.

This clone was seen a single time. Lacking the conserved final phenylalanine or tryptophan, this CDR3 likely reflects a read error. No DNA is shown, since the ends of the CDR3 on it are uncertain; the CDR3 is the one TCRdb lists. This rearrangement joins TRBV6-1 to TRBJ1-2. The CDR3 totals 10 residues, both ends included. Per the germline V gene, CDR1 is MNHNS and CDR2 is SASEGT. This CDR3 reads CASSEFRVTA.

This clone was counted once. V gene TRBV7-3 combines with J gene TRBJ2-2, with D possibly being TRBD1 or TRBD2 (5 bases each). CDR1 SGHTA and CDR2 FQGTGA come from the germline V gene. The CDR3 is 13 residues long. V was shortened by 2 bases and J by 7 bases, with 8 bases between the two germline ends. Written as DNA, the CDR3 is TGTGCCAGCAGCTTACTTGGGGGCGGGGAGCTGTTTTTT. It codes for CASSLLGGGELFF.